This paragraph covers one T cell receptor (beta chain) sequence. This clonotype was seen a handful of times. Which antigen it targets is not known. Base-call qualities are not available, and no considerably larger clone is one nucleotide away. This record belongs to a study of T-cell memory formation after mild COVID-19 (dated by TCRdb to 2020 to 2023). Describing the broader study: TCR sequence clusters from the two donors were largely donor specific. T-cell clones expanding and contracting after mild COVID-19 in two donors were tracked by longitudinal TCRalpha and TCRbeta repertoire sequencing. Two young, previously healthy adult volunteers made up the cohort, one male and one female.

Including cysteine and phenylalanine, the CDR3 has 15 amino acids. Of the read, only the CDR3 DNA is kept; its 45 bases are in frame from base 1. V lost 4 bases and J lost 4 bases; the stretch between them is 14 bases long. CDR1 and CDR2, per the germline V gene, are SGHTA and FQGTGA. Ficoll-Paque density gradient centrifugation was used to isolate PBMCs. Paper-wide results and their limitations: SARS-CoV-2 specificity of the second-wave clones peaking on day 37 was not confirmed. Clones contracting from day 15 to 85 had balanced CD4/CD8 phenotypes, while a second wave expanding from day 15 to 37 was biased towards CD4+. Contracting CD4+ clones were found mainly in CM and EM memory subsets, while CD8+ clones were enriched in EMRA. Some responding clones were detected in pre-infection memory, suggesting pre-existing cross-reactive memory T cells joined the SARS-CoV-2 response. Only a couple of mild cases were covered in the study, and larger cohorts including severe cases with pre-infection samples were considered necessary.

Sequenced on an Illumina NovaSeq 6000. cDNA libraries for TCRalpha and TCRbeta were prepared by 5'RACE using constant-segment primers, with sample barcodes and unique molecular identifiers added. Trizol reagent was used to extract RNA from every sample. The libraries were amplified in two PCR steps, and the second step added a second sample barcode and Illumina TruSeq adapters. The libraries were sequenced on an Illumina NovaSeq using 2 x 150 bp paired-end reads. The original methods were these. With migec v1.2.7, reads were demultiplexed and then collapsed into UMI-guided consensus sequences. Using mixcr v2.1.11, the UMI consensuses were aligned to TRA and TRB V and J templates and assembled into clonotypes. A clonotype was counted as expanded or contracted only if both edgeR and NoisET called the change significant, with noise models trained on biological replicates. For edgeR calls, the cutoffs were a false discovery rate-adjusted p below 0.01 and a log2 fold-change threshold of 1. As an exploratory analysis of dynamics, max-normalized trajectories of the 1000 most abundant clonotypes were examined by PCA with hierarchical clustering. Separately sequenced CD4+ and CD8+ repertoires were used to assign a CD4 or CD8 phenotype to each responding clone. TCRdb reran the public reads through fastp at Q25 and MiXCR, keeping productive beta chains. Entries that share a CDR3 protein sequence are merged under the most common genes and DNA. Here the V and J calls rest on TCRdb's processing, not on the authors' analysis. This sample lists some 160,000 distinct CDR3 sequences; roughly 31% were detected once. In total, the top ten clones hold around 12% of the sample.

The sequenced material came from PBMCs or a T cell subset sorted from them (not recorded which). The V and J genes are TRBV7-3 and TRBJ2-1; the best D guess is TRBD1, with 7 bases matching. The receptor was derived from an adult woman who had mild COVID-19 (a few samples of this study predate the infection). The sample titles of this study are shuffled in the database, so cell type and time point are left out; the donor was told from shared clones. CDR3 loop: CASSWRQGGYNEQFF. The DNA is TGTGCCAGCAGCTGGAGGCAGGGGGGTTACAATGAGCAGTTCTTC.